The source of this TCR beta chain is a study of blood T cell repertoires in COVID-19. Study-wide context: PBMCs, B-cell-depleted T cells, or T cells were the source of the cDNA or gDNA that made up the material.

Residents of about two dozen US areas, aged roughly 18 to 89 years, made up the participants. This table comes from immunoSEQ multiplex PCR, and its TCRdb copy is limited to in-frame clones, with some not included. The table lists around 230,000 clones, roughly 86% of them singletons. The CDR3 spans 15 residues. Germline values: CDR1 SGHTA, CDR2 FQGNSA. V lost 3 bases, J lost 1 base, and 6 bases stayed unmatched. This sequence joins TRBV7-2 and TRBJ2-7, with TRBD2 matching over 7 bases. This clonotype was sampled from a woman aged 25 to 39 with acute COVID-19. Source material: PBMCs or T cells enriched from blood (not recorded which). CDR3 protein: CASSLVGGLSYEQYF. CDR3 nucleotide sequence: TGTGCCAGCAGCTTGGTGGGGGGGTTATCCTACGAGCAGTACTTC.